This T cell receptor beta chain was observed in a study of blood T cells in healthy people across ages. Study details: The capture of about one barcoded beta molecule per two T cells was achieved by template switching.

A remark on this clonotype: What it binds is not known.

Study conclusions and caveats: Per million T cells, TCR beta diversity dropped about linearly as age rose.

Alongside a J-beta primer mix, a sample-barcoded 5' primer served in a second PCR lasting about 6 to 12 cycles. TCRdb independently ran MiXCR on the 5' RACE reads; one entry per CDR3 protein. The table includes about 1,000,000 distinct CDR3 sequences, over 35% detected once. The V and J ends lost 1 base and 4 bases respectively, with 16 bases between them. The CDR3 loop spans 16 amino acids. Germline V gene data show CDR1 as LGHDT and CDR2 as YNNKEL (reference sequence). The source material was blood. The TCR was taken from an older woman in good health. The V and J genes are TRBV3-1 and TRBJ1-2; D gene unclear. The CDR3 DNA follows: TGTGCCAGCAGCCAAGTTGGTCGGCTAGCCCGCTATGGCTACACCTTC. This encodes CASSQVGRLARYGYTF.